This is a list of T cell receptor beta chains from one sample in a study of monozygotic twins with inflammatory bowel disease. TCRdb derives one entry per CDR3 protein from the 5' RACE reads, leaving out DNA. This sample lists roughly 120,000 distinct CDR3 sequences; its ten largest clones have roughly 12%. Sequencing used blood. These receptors came from a human donor with ulcerative colitis or Crohn's disease, or a healthy co-twin of an affected twin (not recorded which). CDR3s include the opening cysteine and the closing phenylalanine or tryptophan.

v_gene: TRBV5-1
j_gene: TRBJ2-7
len: 13
CDR3aa: CASSTASSYEQYF

v_gene: TRBV18
j_gene: TRBJ2-2
len: 16
CDR3aa: CASSPRRSPDTGELFF

v_gene: TRBV6-5
j_gene: TRBJ1-2
len: 14
CDR3aa: CASSSRWTDYGYTF

v_gene: TRBV5-8
j_gene: TRBJ1-2
len: 15
CDR3aa: CASSLAGTGGGGYTF

v_gene: TRBV5-5
j_gene: TRBJ1-1
len: 13
CDR3aa: CASSLGWNTEAFF

v_gene: TRBV20-1
j_gene: TRBJ1-6
len: 15
CDR3aa: CSARVGGTYNSPLHF

v_gene: TRBV4-3
j_gene: TRBJ2-4
len: 15
CDR3aa: CASSPGWAIENIQYF

v_gene: TRBV2
j_gene: TRBJ1-5
len: 15
CDR3aa: CASSLNTVTNQPQHF

v_gene: TRBV5-1
j_gene: TRBJ1-6
len: 15
CDR3aa: CASKSQTADNSPLHF

v_gene: TRBV12-3/TRBV12-4
j_gene: TRBJ2-5
len: 16
CDR3aa: CASSFLSAGDQETQYF

v_gene: TRBV5-4
j_gene: TRBJ2-1
len: 15
CDR3aa: CASSLTGQGYNERFF

v_gene: TRBV7-2
j_gene: TRBJ1-2
len: 12
CDR3aa: CASSPSNRDHTF

v_gene: TRBV7-8
j_gene: TRBJ1-1
len: 13
CDR3aa: CASSSDRGREAFF

v_gene: TRBV11-2
j_gene: TRBJ1-3
len: 13
CDR3aa: CASSSANNPTIYF

v_gene: TRBV12-3/TRBV12-4
j_gene: TRBJ2-1
len: 16
CDR3aa: CASSLLAGVSYNEQFF

v_gene: TRBV4-1
j_gene: TRBJ2-2
len: 18
CDR3aa: CASSQGLAGVAGTGELFF

v_gene: TRBV7-2
j_gene: TRBJ2-7
len: 15
CDR3aa: CASSPLAGGPSEQYF

v_gene: TRBV11-2
j_gene: TRBJ2-1
len: 17
CDR3aa: CASSPRQRASFYNEQFF

v_gene: TRBV10-3
j_gene: TRBJ2-7
len: 14
CDR3aa: CAISGGGALYEQYF

v_gene: TRBV13
j_gene: TRBJ1-6
len: 16
CDR3aa: CASSLGIGQGNSPLHF

v_gene: TRBV25-1
j_gene: TRBJ2-6
len: 18
CDR3aa: CASSEYGDRHSGANVLTF

v_gene: TRBV20-1
j_gene: TRBJ1-5
len: 16
CDR3aa: CSARRGSDLSNQPQHF

v_gene: TRBV4-1
j_gene: TRBJ1-4
len: 17
CDR3aa: CASSQDQLASTNEKLFF

v_gene: TRBV7-9
j_gene: TRBJ2-1
len: 16
CDR3aa: CASSLRDGPNHNEQFF

v_gene: TRBV11-2
j_gene: TRBJ1-3
len: 16
CDR3aa: CASSPRDGNSGNTIYF

v_gene: TRBV28
j_gene: TRBJ1-5
len: 12
CDR3aa: CASSPANQPQHF

v_gene: TRBV12-5
j_gene: TRBJ2-7
len: 13
CDR3aa: CASGSDVTYEQYF

v_gene: TRBV5-6
j_gene: TRBJ1-1
len: 16
CDR3aa: CASSWGQGAMNTEAFF

v_gene: TRBV7-9
j_gene: TRBJ1-2
len: 14
CDR3aa: CASSLALGVYGYTF

v_gene: TRBV29-1
j_gene: TRBJ2-3
len: 16
CDR3aa: CSVGDPVFADTDTQYF

v_gene: TRBV4-2
j_gene: TRBJ1-2
len: 14
CDR3aa: CASSQTGTAYGYTF

v_gene: TRBV27
j_gene: TRBJ2-3
len: 13
CDR3aa: CANPRGQSDTQYF

v_gene: TRBV29-1
j_gene: TRBJ2-3
len: 15
CDR3aa: CSVEAGARGTDTQYF

v_gene: TRBV7-6
j_gene: TRBJ1-2
len: 14
CDR3aa: CASSSDRGLDGYTF

v_gene: TRBV7-9
j_gene: TRBJ2-1
len: 15
CDR3aa: CASSRSGGAHNEQFF

v_gene: TRBV6-1
j_gene: TRBJ2-1
len: 18
CDR3aa: CASSLLGGLAGGRNEQFF

v_gene: TRBV20-1
j_gene: TRBJ1-6
len: 18
CDR3aa: CSAREAGTGGRIRSPLHF

v_gene: TRBV5-1
j_gene: TRBJ2-7
len: 18
CDR3aa: CASSLELAGGHAVSEQYF

v_gene: TRBV20-1
j_gene: TRBJ2-7
len: 13
CDR3aa: CSARVAGQGEQYF

v_gene: TRBV5-1
j_gene: TRBJ2-1
len: 15
CDR3aa: CASSLEDSLYNEQFF

v_gene: TRBV12-3/TRBV12-4
j_gene: TRBJ2-7
len: 18
CDR3aa: CASSFLPPLAARSYEQYF

v_gene: TRBV7-9
j_gene: TRBJ1-3
len: 14
CDR3aa: CAIAADYSGNTIYF

v_gene: TRBV4-1
j_gene: TRBJ2-1
len: 14
CDR3aa: CASSPRDYYNEQFF

v_gene: TRBV4-3
j_gene: TRBJ1-3
len: 17
CDR3aa: CASSQDPTPSSGNTIYF

v_gene: TRBV7-9
j_gene: TRBJ2-7
len: 16
CDR3aa: CASSPLGGTSGYEQYF

v_gene: TRBV6-1
j_gene: TRBJ1-6
len: 14
CDR3aa: CASSEGPGIPSLHF

v_gene: TRBV28
j_gene: TRBJ2-1
len: 17
CDR3aa: CASSLWGGTEVYNEQFF

v_gene: TRBV20-1
j_gene: TRBJ2-5
len: 16
CDR3aa: CSARDPHLPWAETQYF

v_gene: TRBV5-1
j_gene: TRBJ2-3
len: 15
CDR3aa: CASSFALAGTDTQYF

v_gene: TRBV21-1
j_gene: TRBJ2-7
len: 12
CDR3aa: CASTLRAGEQDF

v_gene: TRBV5-1
j_gene: TRBJ2-3
len: 15
CDR3aa: CASSLRQGVADTQYF